What follows describes a single T cell receptor (beta chain). The treatment: randomized to nivolumab then ipilimumab (arm A) or the reverse (arm B). Germline V CDR1 and CDR2: GTSNPN, SVGIG (reference sequence). V gave up 5 bases and J gave up 4 bases, with 15 bases separating them. This CDR3 spans 13 amino acids. This specimen belongs to a study of sequential checkpoint blockade in melanoma. Study in general: Matched biopsies came pretreatment and at week 13 for about 24 patients.

Only in-frame clones appear in the TCRdb table, and some are missing; sequencing was by immunoSEQ multiplex PCR. The sample lists around 800 clones; 27% were seen once. The starting material was tumor tissue (inferred from file names), obtained from a patient given nivolumab and ipilimumab in sequence. V gene TRBV30 combines with J gene TRBJ2-7; D is unresolved. This clonotype was sampled from a human donor with melanoma. CDR3 nucleotides: TGTGCCTGGCTGGACGGACGACCTTACGAGCAGTACTTC. Amino acids: CAWLDGRPYEQYF.